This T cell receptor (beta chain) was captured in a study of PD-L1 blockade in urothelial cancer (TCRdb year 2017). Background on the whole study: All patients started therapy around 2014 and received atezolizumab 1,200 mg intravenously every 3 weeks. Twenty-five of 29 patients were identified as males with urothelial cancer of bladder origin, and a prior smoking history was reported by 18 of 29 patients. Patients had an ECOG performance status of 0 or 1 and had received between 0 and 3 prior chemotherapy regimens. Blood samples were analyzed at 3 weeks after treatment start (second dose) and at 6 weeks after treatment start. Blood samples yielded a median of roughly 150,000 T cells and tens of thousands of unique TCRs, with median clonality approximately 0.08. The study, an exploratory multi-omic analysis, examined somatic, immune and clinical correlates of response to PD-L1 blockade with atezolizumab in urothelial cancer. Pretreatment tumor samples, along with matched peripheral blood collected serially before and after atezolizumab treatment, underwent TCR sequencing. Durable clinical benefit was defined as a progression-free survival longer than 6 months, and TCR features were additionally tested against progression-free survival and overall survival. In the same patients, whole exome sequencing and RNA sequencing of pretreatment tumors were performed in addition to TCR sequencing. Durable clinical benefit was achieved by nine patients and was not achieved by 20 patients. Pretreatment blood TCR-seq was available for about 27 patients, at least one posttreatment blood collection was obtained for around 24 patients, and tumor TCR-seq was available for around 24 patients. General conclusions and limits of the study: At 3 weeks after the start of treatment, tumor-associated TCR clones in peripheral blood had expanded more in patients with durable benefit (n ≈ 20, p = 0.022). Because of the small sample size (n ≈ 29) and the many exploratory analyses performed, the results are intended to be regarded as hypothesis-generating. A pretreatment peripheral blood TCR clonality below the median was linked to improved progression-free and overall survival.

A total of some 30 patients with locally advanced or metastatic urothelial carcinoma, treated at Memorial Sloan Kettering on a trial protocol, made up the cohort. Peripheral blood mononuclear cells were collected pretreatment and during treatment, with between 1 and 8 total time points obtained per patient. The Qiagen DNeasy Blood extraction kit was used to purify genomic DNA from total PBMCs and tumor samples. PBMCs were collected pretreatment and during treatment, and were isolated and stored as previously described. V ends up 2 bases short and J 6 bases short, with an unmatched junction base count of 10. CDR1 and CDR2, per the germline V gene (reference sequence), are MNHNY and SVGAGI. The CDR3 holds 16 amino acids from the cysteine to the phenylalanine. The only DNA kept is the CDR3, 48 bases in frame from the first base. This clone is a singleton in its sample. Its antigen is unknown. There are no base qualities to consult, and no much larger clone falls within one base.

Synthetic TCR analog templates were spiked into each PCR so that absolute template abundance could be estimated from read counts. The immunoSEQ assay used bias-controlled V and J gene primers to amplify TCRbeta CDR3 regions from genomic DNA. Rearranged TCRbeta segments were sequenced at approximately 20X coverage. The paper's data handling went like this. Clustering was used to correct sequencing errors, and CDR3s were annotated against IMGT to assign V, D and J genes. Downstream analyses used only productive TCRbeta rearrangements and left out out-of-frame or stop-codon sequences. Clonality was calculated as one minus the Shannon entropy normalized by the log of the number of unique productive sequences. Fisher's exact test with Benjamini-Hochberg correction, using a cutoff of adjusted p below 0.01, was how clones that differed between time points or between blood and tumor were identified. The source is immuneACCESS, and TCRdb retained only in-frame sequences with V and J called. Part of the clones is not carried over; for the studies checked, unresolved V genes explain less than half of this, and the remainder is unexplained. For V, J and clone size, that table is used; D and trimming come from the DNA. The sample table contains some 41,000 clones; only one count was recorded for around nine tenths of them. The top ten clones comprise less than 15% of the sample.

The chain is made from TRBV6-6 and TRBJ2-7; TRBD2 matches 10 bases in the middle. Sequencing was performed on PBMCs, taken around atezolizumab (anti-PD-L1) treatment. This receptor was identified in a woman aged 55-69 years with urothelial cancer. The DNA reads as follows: TGTGCCAGCAGTTACCCCGAGCGGGAGGGCCTGGGCGAGCAGTACTTC. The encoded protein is CASSYPEREGLGEQYF.